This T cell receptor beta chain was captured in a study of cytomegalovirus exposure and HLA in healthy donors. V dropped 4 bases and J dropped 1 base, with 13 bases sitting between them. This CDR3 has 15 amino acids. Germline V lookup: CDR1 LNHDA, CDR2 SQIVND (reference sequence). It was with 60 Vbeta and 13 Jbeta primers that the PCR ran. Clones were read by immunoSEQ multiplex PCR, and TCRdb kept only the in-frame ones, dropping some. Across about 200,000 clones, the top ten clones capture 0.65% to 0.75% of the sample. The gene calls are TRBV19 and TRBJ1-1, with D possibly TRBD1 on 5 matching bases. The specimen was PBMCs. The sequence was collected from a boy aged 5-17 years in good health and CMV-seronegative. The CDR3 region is CASSTPGGENTEAFF. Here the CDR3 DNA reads TGTGCCAGTAGTACCCCGGGGGGGGAGAACACTGAAGCTTTCTTT.